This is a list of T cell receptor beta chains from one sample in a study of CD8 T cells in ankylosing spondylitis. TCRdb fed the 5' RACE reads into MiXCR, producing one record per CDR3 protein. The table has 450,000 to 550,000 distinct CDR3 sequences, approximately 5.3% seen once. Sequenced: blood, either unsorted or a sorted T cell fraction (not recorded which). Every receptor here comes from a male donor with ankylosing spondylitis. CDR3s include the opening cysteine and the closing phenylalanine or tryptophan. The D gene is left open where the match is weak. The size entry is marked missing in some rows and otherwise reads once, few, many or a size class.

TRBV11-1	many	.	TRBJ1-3	TGTGCCAGCAGCCCACCTGTGGGGGGACTTTTCTCTGGAAACACCATATATTTT	CASSPPVGGLFSGNTIYF
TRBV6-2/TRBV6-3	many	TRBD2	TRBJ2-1	TGTGCCAGCAGTTACTCTCCCGGCGGGAGTCGGAACAATGAGCAGTTCTTC	CASSYSPGGSRNNEQFF
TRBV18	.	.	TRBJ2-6	TGTGCCAGCTCACCGAACGACGTGGGGACTGGGGCCAACGTCCTGACTTTC	CASSPNDVGTGANVLTF
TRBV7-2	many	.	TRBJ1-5	TGTGCCAGCAGCTTATTAGTAGGCAATCAGCCCCAGCATTTT	CASSLLVGNQPQHF
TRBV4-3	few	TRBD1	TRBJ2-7	TGCGCCAGCAGCCAAGATCGAGGGACAGGGGGCCCGTCCAACGAGCAGTACTTC	CASSQDRGTGGPSNEQYF
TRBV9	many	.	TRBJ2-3	TGTGCCAGCAGCGCCCGGGATGTTACCACAGATACGCAGTATTTT	CASSARDVTTDTQYF
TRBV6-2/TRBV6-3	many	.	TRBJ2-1	TGTGCCAGCAGCCCCCCAGGGGCGAGCTCCTACAATGAGCAGTTCTTC	CASSPPGASSYNEQFF
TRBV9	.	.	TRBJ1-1	TGTGCCAGCAGCAATACAGATAACACTGAAGCTTTCTTT	CASSNTDNTEAFF
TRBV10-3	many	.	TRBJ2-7	TGTGCCATCAGTGAGGCAGGGCCCTACGAGCAGTACTTC	CAISEAGPYEQYF
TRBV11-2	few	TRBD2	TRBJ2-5	TGTGCCAGCAGCCGTATAACTAGCGGACCTAGGGACTTC	CASSRITSGPRDF
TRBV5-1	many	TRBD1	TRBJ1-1	TGCGCCAGCAGCTCTTATGGACAGGGGGCGTGGACTGAAGCTTTCTTT	CASSSYGQGAWTEAFF
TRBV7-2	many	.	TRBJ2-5	TGTGCCAGCAGCTTACACAGTCAAGAGACCCAGTACTTC	CASSLHSQETQYF
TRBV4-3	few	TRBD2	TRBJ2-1	TGCGCCAGCAGCCATTTCGAGTGGACTAGCGAACGGAATGAGCAGTTCTTC	CASSHFEWTSERNEQFF
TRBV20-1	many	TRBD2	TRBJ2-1	TGCAGTGCTAGTCCTAGCGGATGGTACAATGAGCAGTTCTTC	CSASPSGWYNEQFF
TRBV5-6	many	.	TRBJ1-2	TGTGCCAGCAATCGAGGGTTCCTCACTGGCTACACCTTC	CASNRGFLTGYTF
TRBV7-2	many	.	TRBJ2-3	TGTGCCAGCAGCCTCTTGGGCGGGCTGGGGAGCACAGATACGCAGTATTTT	CASSLLGGLGSTDTQYF
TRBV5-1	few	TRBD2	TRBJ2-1	TGCGCCAGCAGCTGGGGACTAGCGGGGGGCAGATACAATGAGCAGTTCTTC	CASSWGLAGGRYNEQFF
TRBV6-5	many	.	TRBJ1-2	TGTGCCAGCAGTTACGGCAGAGCTAGCTATGGCTACACCTTC	CASSYGRASYGYTF
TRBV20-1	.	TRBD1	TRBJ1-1	TGCAGTGCTCGACAGGGTCACACTGAAGCTTTCTTT	CSARQGHTEAFF
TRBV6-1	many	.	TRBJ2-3	TGTGCCAGCAGCGTGGAGGGCTTCACAGATACGCAGTATTTT	CASSVEGFTDTQYF
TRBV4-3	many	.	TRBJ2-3	TGCGCCAGCAGCCAAGCCTCTGGTGCAGATACGCAGTATTTT	CASSQASGADTQYF
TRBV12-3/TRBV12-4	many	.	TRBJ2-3	TGTGCCAGCAGTTTATATGCGGACACAGATACGCAGTATTTT	CASSLYADTDTQYF
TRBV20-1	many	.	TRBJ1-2	TGCAGTGCTTGGACAGCCGCCTCGGACTATGGCTACACCTTC	CSAWTAASDYGYTF
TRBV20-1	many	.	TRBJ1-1	TGCAGTGCCCGTGGTACGAGAAGAAACACTGAAGCTTTCTTT	CSARGTRRNTEAFF
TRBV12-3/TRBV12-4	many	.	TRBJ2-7	TGTGCCAGCAGTGACTGGGGATCCTACGAGCAGTACTTC	CASSDWGSYEQYF
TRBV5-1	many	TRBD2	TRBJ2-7	TGCGCCAGCAGCTACATAGCGGGGGGGTCCTACGAGCAGTACTTC	CASSYIAGGSYEQYF
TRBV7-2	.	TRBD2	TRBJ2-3	TGTGCCAGCAGCCGGGAGGCCGCAGATACGCAGTATTTT	CASSREAADTQYF
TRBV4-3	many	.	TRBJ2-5	TGCGCCAGCAGCCTGCAGATTTCAATCCAAGAGACCCAGTACTTC	CASSLQISIQETQYF
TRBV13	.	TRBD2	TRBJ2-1	TGTGCCAGCAGCTTTTCGGGACTAGCGGGATACAATGAGCAGTTCTTC	CASSFSGLAGYNEQFF
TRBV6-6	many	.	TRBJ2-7	TGTGCCAGCAGTTACGACCTCGAGCAGTACTTC	CASSYDLEQYF
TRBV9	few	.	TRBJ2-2	TGTGCCAGCAGCGTAGGGCTTTGGACGTCCCGCGGGGAGCTGTTTTTT	CASSVGLWTSRGELFF
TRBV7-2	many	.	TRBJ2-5	TGTGCCAGCAGCCCTTCCCTTTCCCAGACTCAAGAGACCCAGTACTTC	CASSPSLSQTQETQYF
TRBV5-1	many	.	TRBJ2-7	TGCGCCAGCAGCTCAGCGGGCTCGACGGGCTACGAGCAGTACTTC	CASSSAGSTGYEQYF
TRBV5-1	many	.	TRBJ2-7	TGCGCCAGCAGCCCTATGACAGATTCCTACGAGCAGTACTTC	CASSPMTDSYEQYF
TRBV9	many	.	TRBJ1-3	TGTGCTTCTTCGGCCCCTGGAAACACCATATATTTT	CASSAPGNTIYF
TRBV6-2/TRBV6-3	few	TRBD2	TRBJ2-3	TGTGCCAGCAGTCCCACGGAGCGGGAGAGCACAGATACGCAGTATTTT	CASSPTERESTDTQYF
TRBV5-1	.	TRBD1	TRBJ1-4	TGCGCCAGCAGCTATTACGGGACAGGGCAAAATGAAAAACTGTTTTTT	CASSYYGTGQNEKLFF
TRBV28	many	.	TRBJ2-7	TGTGCCAGCAGTTTTAGGGGGACTACCTACGAGCAGTACTTC	CASSFRGTTYEQYF
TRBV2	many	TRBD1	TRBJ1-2	TGTGCCAGCAGGCCCCGGGACAGCCGGGGCTACACCTTC	CASRPRDSRGYTF
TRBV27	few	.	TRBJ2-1	TGTGCCAGCAGTTTATCTAGCGGTACCGCTAATGAGCAGTTCTTC	CASSLSSGTANEQFF
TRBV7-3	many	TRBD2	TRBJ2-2	TGTGCCAGCAGCGAAGGACTAGCGACCGGGGAGCTGTTTTTT	CASSEGLATGELFF
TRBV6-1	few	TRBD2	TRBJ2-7	TGTGCCAGCAGAACAGGGACCCCTAGCGGGGGCCTCTACGAGCAGTACTTC	CASRTGTPSGGLYEQYF
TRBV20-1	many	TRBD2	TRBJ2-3	TGCAGTGCTGCCCGGACTAGCGGGAGGGTTACAGATACGCAGTATTTT	CSAARTSGRVTDTQYF
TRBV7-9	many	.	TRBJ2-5	TGTGCCAGCATCCGGTTACCTCAAGAGACCCAGTACTTC	CASIRLPQETQYF
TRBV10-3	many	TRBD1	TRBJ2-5	TGTGCCATCAGTGAGTCGTCCGACAGGGCAGAGACCCAGTACTTC	CAISESSDRAETQYF
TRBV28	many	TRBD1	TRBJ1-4	TGTGCCAGCAGTTTCCTGGCAGGGGGTGATAAACTGTTTTTT	CASSFLAGGDKLFF
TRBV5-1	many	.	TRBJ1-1	TGCGCCAGCACGAAACAGGGCCCAGAGACTGAAGCTTTCTTT	CASTKQGPETEAFF
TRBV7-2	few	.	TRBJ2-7	TGTGCCAGCAGCACGGACCCGGGCCTAACCTCCTCCTACGAGCAGTACTTC	CASSTDPGLTSSYEQYF
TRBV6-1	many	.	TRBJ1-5	TGTGCCAGCAGTCCGGACCATAGCAATCAGCCCCAGCATTTT	CASSPDHSNQPQHF
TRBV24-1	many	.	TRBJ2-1	TGTGCCACCAGTGAAAATTACAATGAGCAGTTCTTC	CATSENYNEQFF
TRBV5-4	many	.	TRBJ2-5	TGTGCCAGCAGCTCGTACGGTGAGACCCAGTACTTC	CASSSYGETQYF
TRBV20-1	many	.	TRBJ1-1	TGCAGTGCTAGAGATCGAGATTACACTGAAGCTTTCTTT	CSARDRDYTEAFF
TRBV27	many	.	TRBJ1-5	TGTGCCAGCCGCACGGGAGGCCAGCCCCAGCATTTT	CASRTGGQPQHF
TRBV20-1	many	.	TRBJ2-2	TGCAGTGCTCCCCCGCGGAACACCGGGGAGCTGTTTTTT	CSAPPRNTGELFF
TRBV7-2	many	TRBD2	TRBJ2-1	TGTGCCAGCAGCCCCGCACGGGGCGGGGGTCACAATGAGCAGTTCTTC	CASSPARGGGHNEQFF
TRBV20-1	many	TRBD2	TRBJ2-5	TGCAGTGCTATTCGAGCGGGGGGTGAAGAGACCCAGTACTTC	CSAIRAGGEETQYF
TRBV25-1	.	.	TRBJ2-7	TGTGCCAGCAGTGAATTACTAGTGGGCGAGCAGTACTTC	CASSELLVGEQYF
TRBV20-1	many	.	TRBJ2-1	TGCAGTGCTAGAGATTTGGAGAAATCGGGTTCCTACAATGAGCAGTTCTTC	CSARDLEKSGSYNEQFF